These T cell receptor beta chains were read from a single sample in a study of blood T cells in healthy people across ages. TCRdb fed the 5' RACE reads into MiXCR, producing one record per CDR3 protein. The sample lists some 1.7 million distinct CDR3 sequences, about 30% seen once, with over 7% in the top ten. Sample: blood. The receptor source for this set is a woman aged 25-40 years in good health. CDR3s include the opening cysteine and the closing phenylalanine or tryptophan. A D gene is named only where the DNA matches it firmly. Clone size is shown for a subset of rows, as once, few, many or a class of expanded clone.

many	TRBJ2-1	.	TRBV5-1	TGCGCCAGCAGCTTTCGACGCGGATCGGGCACTGAGCAGTTCTTC	CASSFRRGSGTEQFF
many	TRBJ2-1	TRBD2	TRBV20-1	TGCAGTGCCTTACCCTTTAGCGGGATCCCCTACAATGAGCAGTTCTTC	CSALPFSGIPYNEQFF
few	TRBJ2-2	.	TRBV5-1	TGCGCCAGCAGCTTGGGGACCGGAGTGGCCGGGGAGCTGTTTTTT	CASSLGTGVAGELFF
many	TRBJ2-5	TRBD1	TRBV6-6	TGTGCCAGCAGAGCCGGGACAGGGGGTGAGACCCAGTACTTC	CASRAGTGGETQYF
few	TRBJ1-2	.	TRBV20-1	TGCAGTGCTAGAGAAGGGGCTGGGGACTATGGCTACACCTTC	CSAREGAGDYGYTF
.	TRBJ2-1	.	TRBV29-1	TGCAGCGTTGTAGATCGAAGCCGAGCTTTTTGGCAGTTCTTC	CSVVDRSRAFWQFF
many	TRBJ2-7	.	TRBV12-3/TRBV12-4	TGTGCCAGCAGTTTGACACCACTCTACGAGCAGTACTTC	CASSLTPLYEQYF
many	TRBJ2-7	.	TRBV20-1	TGCAGTGCTAGTGGGCGGAGCACCTACGAGCAGTACTTC	CSASGRSTYEQYF
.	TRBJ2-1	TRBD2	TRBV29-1	TGCAGCGTGATGGGACTAGCGGGGTCCTCTGAGCAGTTCTTC	CSVMGLAGSSEQFF
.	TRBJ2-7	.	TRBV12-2	TGTGCAAGTCGCTTATGGGGGGGGTGGAGGGCGTTGGTTTTCTACGAGCAGTACTTC	CASRLWGGWRALVFYEQYF
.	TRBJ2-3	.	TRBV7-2	TGTGCCAGCAGCTTAGATTGGTATGGGGGTACGCAGTATTTT	CASSLDWYGGTQYF
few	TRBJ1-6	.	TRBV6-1	TGTGCCAGCAGTGAGGAGGTTCCCTCACCCCTCCACTTT	CASSEEVPSPLHF
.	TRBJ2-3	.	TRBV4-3	TGCGCCAGCAGCCAAGACTCTAGGGAGGATACGCAGTATTTT	CASSQDSREDTQYF
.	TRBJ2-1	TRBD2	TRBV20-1	TGCAGTGCTATGGAGCGGGGACTCTACAATGAGCAGTTCTTC	CSAMERGLYNEQFF
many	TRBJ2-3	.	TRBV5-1	TGCGCCAGCAGCTTGGATGGATCAGATACGCAGTATTTT	CASSLDGSDTQYF
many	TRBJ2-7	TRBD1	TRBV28	TGTGCCAGCAGGGACAGGTACGAGCAGTACTTC	CASRDRYEQYF
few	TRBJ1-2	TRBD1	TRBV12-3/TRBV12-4	TGTGCCAGCAGCAAAGATGTGGCCGGGACAGGTCTCTACAGCTACACCTTC	CASSKDVAGTGLYSYTF
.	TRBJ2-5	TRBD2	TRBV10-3	TGTGCCATCAGTGGGTCTAGCGGGAGCTTGGAGACCCAGTACTTC	CAISGSSGSLETQYF
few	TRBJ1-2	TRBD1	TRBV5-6	TGTGCCAGCAGTTTGCTGGACAGGGGTACCTATGGCTACACCTTC	CASSLLDRGTYGYTF
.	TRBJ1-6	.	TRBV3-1	TGTGCCAGCAGCCAAGATGATAACCTTTATAATTCACCCCTCCACTTT	CASSQDDNLYNSPLHF
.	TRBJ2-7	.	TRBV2	TGTGCCAGCAGTGAAGGGCGTCATTCCAGCTCCTACAATGAGCAGTACTTC	CASSEGRHSSSYNEQYF
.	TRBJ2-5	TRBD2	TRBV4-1	TGCGCCAACAGCCGCCAACCGACTAGCGGGGGGGATCTCCAAGAGACCCAGTACTTC	CANSRQPTSGGDLQETQYF
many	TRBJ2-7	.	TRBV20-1	TGCAGTGCTAGAGATGTTTGGGCAGGAACCTACGAGCAGTACTTC	CSARDVWAGTYEQYF
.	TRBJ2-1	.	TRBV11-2	TGTGCCAGCAGCTTGACACCCGTAAAAGGCAATGAGCAGTTCTTC	CASSLTPVKGNEQFF
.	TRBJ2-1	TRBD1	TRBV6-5	TGTGCCAGCAGGACAGGGTCCAGGGAGCAGTTCTTC	CASRTGSREQFF
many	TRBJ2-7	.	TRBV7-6	TGTGCCAGCAGCCTGGGATGGGGGGACGAGCAGTACTTC	CASSLGWGDEQYF
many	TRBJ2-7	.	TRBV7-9	TGTGCCAGCAGCTTCCGGGGAGACGAGCAGTACTTC	CASSFRGDEQYF
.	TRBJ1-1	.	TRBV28	TGTACCAGCAGACTAGACAGGAGGAACACTGAAGCTTTCTTT	CTSRLDRRNTEAFF
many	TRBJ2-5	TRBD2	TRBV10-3	TGTGCCACCGGACCGGGGGGGCGCCCCGGAGAGACCCAGTACTTC	CATGPGGRPGETQYF
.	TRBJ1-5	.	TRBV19	TGTGCCAGTAGTATAAAGGGGACCTACTATCAGCCCCAGCATTTT	CASSIKGTYYQPQHF
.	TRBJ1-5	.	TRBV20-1	TGCAGTGCTAGTGAAACCGGACAGCCCCGAGGGTCGACCCAGCATTTT	CSASETGQPRGSTQHF
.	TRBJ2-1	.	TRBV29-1	TGCAGCGTTGAAGGGATACCCCTCCGGAACAATGAGCAGTTCTTC	CSVEGIPLRNNEQFF
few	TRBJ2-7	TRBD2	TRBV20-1	TGCAGTGCTGGGACTAGCGGGGGGTCCTACGAGCAGTACTTC	CSAGTSGGSYEQYF
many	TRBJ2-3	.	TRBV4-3	TGCGCCAGCAGCCAAGAGAGCTTGGGTCGGAGGGCAGATACGCAGTATTTT	CASSQESLGRRADTQYF
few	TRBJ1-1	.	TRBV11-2	TGTGCCAGCAGCTTAGTACGGGAGCTTGAAGCTTTCTTT	CASSLVRELEAFF